A single sample is the source of the 3 T cell receptor beta chains below, sequenced in a study of patients and donors after allogeneic stem cell transplantation. TCRdb fed the RT-PCR reads into MiXCR, producing one record per CDR3 protein. This table has 7,500 to 10,000 distinct CDR3 sequences, about 6% appearing once. Input material: blood, either unsorted or a sorted T cell fraction (not recorded which). The receptor set was obtained from a human donor who was either an allogeneic HSCT recipient or a stem cell or donor lymphocyte infusion donor (not recorded which). It is not recorded whose cells these are; they may come from a transplant donor.

This clonotype was detected only a few times. The chain combines TRBV7-8 with TRBJ2-5; 12 bases are shared with TRBD2. CDR1 and CDR2 (germline): SGHVS, FQNEAQ. The CDR3 runs 18 residues. V lost 5 bases to trimming and J lost 5 bases; unmatched junction nucleotides: 15. CDR3 sequence reads: CASSRQGGLAGGWETQYF. CDR3 bases: TGTGCCAGCAGCCGACAAGGTGGTCTAGCGGGAGGGTGGGAGACCCAGTACTTC.

This clonotype came up many times. The rearrangement links TRBV18 to TRBJ1-4; D not certain. Trimming took off 4 bases at V and 4 bases at J, with 10 bases between the two ends. The germline gives CDR1 KGHSH, CDR2 LQKENI. CDR3 length: 14 amino acids. CDR3 sequence reads: CASSRAVNNEKLFF. For the CDR3, the DNA is TGTGCCAGCTCACGGGCGGTAAATAATGAAAAACTGTTTTTT.

This clonotype was counted at least ten times. The V call is TRBV4-1, the J call TRBJ2-1; the match to TRBD2 covers 14 bases. Germline V gene sequence: CDR1 MGHRA, CDR2 YSYEKL. The ends lost 3 bases at V and 8 bases at J; junction bases unmatched: 3. The CDR3 spans 15 residues. The CDR3 nucleotides read TGCGCCAGCAGCCAGACTAGCGGGAGGGCAGATGAGCAGTTCTTC. This gives the protein CASSQTSGRADEQFF.